This is a list of T cell receptor beta chains from one sample in a study of T cells in Graves' hyperthyroidism and ophthalmopathy. TCRdb re-called the multiplex PCR reads through MiXCR, storing one row per CDR3 protein. The sample includes hundreds of thousands of distinct CDR3 sequences, around a third of them seen just once. The sequencing input was blood. Every receptor here comes from a middle-aged woman with Graves' hyperthyroidism. Both conserved end residues are part of each CDR3. D genes are given only for firm matches. Clone size is not always given. Where it is, it says once, few, many or a class for expanded clones.

TRBJ2-5 . . TRBV7-9 CASTTASQETQYF TGTGCCAGCACCACGGCCAGCCAAGAGACCCAGTACTTC
TRBJ2-2 many . TRBV19 CASSIPSPPGELFF TGTGCCAGTAGTATACCCTCCCCGCCCGGGGAGCTGTTTTTT
TRBJ1-1 . . TRBV7-9 CASWAPGQFAEAFF TGTGCCAGCTGGGCTCCGGGGCAGTTCGCTGAAGCTTTCTTT
TRBJ2-5 many TRBD2 TRBV20-1 CSAGQTSGRGETQYF TGCAGTGCCGGGCAGACTAGCGGGAGGGGTGAGACCCAGTACTTC
TRBJ1-1 . . TRBV12-3/TRBV12-4 CASSLGAAGNTEAFF TGTGCCAGCAGTTTAGGGGCAGCGGGGAACACTGAAGCTTTCTTT
TRBJ1-4 . TRBD1 TRBV11-2 CASSYRGQGVGKLLF TGTGCCAGCAGCTACCGGGGACAGGGGGTGGGAAAACTGCTTTTT
TRBJ2-1 . . TRBV9 CASSKSTDIYNEQFF TGTGCCAGCAGTAAAAGTACGGATATCTACAATGAGCAGTTCTTC
TRBJ1-1 . . TRBV2 CASISVDMELNTEAFF TGTGCCAGCATATCAGTTGATATGGAGTTGAACACTGAAGCTTTCTTT
TRBJ2-7 few . TRBV7-2 CASSYPARGRVSYEQYF TGTGCCAGCAGCTATCCTGCCCGGGGCAGGGTCTCCTACGAGCAGTACTTC
TRBJ1-1 . TRBD1 TRBV29-1 CSVSRDRGSITEAFF TGCAGCGTTTCGCGAGACAGGGGTTCGATCACTGAAGCTTTCTTT
TRBJ2-1 few TRBD2 TRBV5-4 CASSPGTSGYNEQFF TGTGCCAGCAGCCCCGGGACTAGCGGCTACAATGAGCAGTTCTTC
TRBJ1-1 few . TRBV11-3 CASSRRTVAGNTEAFF TGTGCCAGCAGCCGGCGGACAGTGGCTGGGAACACTGAAGCTTTCTTT
TRBJ2-7 . . TRBV3-1 CASSQGPGDVYEQYF TGTGCCAGCAGCCAAGGACCAGGGGATGTATACGAGCAGTACTTC
TRBJ2-3 . . TRBV7-9 CASSPDGYSTDTQYF TGTGCCAGCAGCCCAGACGGTTACAGCACAGATACGCAGTATTTT
TRBJ1-2 few . TRBV20-1 CSASPQGHTYGYTF TGCAGTGCTTCCCCCCAGGGGCATACCTATGGCTACACCTTC
TRBJ2-5 . . TRBV3-1 CASSQEGSGTQYF TGTGCCAGCAGCCAAGAGGGATCGGGGACCCAGTACTTC
TRBJ2-7 . . TRBV6-5 CAARLGGPTYEQYF TGTGCCGCACGCCTAGGGGGGCCGACCTACGAGCAGTACTTC
TRBJ1-5 many TRBD1 TRBV19 CASSPTGNQPQHF TGCGCCAGCAGCCCGACAGGGAATCAGCCCCAGCATTTT
TRBJ1-1 . . TRBV19 CASVDKVTEAFF TGTGCCAGTGTCGACAAGGTAACTGAAGCTTTCTTT
TRBJ2-7 . . TRBV10-3 CASSSAPHFVYEQYF TGTGCCAGCAGTAGTGCCCCGCATTTCGTCTACGAGCAGTACTTC
TRBJ2-7 . . TRBV29-1 CSVPDPGVVSYEQYF TGCAGCGTGCCAGACCCAGGGGTTGTTTCCTACGAGCAGTACTTC
TRBJ1-2 few . TRBV5-1 CASSLTDGYGYTF TGCGCCAGCAGCTTGACGGACGGATATGGCTACACCTTC